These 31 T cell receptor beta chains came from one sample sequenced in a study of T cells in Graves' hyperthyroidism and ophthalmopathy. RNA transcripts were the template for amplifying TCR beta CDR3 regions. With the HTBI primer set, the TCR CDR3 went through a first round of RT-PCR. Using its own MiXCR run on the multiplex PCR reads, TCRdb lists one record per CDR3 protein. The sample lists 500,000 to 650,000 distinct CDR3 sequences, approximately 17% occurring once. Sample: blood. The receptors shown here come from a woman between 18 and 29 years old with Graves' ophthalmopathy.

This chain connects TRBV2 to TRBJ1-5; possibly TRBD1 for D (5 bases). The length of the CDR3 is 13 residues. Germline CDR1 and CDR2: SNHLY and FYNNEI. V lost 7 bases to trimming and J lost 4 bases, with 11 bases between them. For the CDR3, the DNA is TGTGCCAGCAACGGGGGACTGAATCAGCCCCAGCATTTT. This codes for CASNGGLNQPQHF. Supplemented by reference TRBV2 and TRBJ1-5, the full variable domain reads EPEVTQTPSHQVTQMGQEVILRCVPISNHLYFYWYRQILGQKVEFLVSFYNNEISEKSEIFDDQFSVERPDGSNFTLKIRSTKLEDSAMYFCASNGGLNQPQHFGDGTRLSIL.

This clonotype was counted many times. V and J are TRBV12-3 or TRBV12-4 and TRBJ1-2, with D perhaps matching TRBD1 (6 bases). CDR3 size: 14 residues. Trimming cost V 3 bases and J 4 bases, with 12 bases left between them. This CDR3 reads CASSLQTGRYGYTF. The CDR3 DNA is TGTGCCAGCAGTTTGCAAACAGGGCGCTATGGCTACACCTTC.

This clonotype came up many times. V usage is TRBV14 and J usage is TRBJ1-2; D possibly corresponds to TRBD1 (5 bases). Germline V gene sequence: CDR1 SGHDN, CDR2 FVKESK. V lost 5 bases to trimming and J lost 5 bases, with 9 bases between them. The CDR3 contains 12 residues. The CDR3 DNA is TGTGCCAGCAGCGCGGGACCTTATGGCTACACCTTC. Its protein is CASSAGPYGYTF.

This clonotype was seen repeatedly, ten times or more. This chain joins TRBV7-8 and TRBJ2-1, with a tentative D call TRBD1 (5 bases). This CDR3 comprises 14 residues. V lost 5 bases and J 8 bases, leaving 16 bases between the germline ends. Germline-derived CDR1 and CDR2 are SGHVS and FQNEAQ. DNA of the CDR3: TGTGCCAGCAGCATAATGCCAGGGCGCGATGAGCAGTTCTTC. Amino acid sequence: CASSIMPGRDEQFF.

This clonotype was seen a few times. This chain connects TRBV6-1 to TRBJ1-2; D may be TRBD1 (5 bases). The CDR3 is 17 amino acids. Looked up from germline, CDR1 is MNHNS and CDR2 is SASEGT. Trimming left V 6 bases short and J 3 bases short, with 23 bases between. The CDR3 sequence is CASRYGSAGTEDYGYTF. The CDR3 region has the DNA TGTGCCAGCAGGTACGGCTCAGCCGGGACGGAAGACTATGGCTACACCTTC.

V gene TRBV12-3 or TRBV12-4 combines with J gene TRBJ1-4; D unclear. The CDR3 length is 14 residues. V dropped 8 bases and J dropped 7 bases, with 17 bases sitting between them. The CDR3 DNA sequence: TGTGCCAGCGGCCAAGACTGGCCCAGTGAAAAACTGTTTTTT. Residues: CASGQDWPSEKLFF.

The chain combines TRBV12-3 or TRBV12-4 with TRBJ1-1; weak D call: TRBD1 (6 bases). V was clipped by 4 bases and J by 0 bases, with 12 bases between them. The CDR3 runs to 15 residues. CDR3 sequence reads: CASSYEDRMNTEAFF. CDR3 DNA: TGTGCCAGCAGTTACGAGGACAGAATGAACACTGAAGCTTTCTTT.

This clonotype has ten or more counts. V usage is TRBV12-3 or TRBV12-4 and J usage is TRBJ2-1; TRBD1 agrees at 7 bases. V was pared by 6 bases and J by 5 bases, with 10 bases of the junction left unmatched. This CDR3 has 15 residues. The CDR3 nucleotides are TGTGCCAGCAGCTCGACAGGGTTCGGGGACAATGAGCAGTTCTTC. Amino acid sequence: CASSSTGFGDNEQFF.

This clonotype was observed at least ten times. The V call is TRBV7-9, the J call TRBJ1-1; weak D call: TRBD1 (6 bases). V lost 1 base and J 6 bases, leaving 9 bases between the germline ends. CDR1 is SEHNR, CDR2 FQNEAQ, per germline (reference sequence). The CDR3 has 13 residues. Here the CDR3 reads CASSLDRAPEAFF. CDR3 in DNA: TGTGCCAGCAGCTTAGACAGGGCCCCTGAAGCTTTCTTT.

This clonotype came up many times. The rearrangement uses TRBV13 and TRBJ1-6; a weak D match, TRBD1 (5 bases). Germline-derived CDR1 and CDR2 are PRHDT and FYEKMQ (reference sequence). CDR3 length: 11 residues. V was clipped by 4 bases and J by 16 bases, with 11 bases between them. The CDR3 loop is CASSSGGDLHF. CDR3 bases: TGTGCCAGCAGCTCCGGGGGGGATCTCCACTTT.

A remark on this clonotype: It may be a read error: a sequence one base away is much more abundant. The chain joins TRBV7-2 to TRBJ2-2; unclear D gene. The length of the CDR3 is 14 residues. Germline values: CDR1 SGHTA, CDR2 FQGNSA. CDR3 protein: CASTLDRTAGELFF. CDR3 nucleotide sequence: TGTGCCAGCACCTTAGATAGGACCGCCGGGGAGCTGTTTTTT.

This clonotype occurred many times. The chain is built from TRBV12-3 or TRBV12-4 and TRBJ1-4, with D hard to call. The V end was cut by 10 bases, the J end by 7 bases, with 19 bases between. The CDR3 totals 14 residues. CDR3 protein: CATARKGGGEKLFF. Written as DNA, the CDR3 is TGTGCCACGGCGAGGAAGGGTGGCGGTGAAAAACTGTTTTTT.

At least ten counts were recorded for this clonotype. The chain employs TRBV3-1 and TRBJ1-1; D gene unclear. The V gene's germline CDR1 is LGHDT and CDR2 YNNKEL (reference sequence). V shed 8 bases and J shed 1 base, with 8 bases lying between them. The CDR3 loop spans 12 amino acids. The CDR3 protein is CASRNGNTEAFF. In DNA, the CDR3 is TGTGCCAGCCGCAATGGGAACACTGAAGCTTTCTTT.

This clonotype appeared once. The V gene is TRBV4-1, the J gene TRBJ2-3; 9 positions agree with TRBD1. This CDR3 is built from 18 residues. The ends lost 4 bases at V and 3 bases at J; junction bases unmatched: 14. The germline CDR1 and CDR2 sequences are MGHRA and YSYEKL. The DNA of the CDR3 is TGCGCCAGCAGCCTTACTCCCAACCGGGACAGGGTTACAGATACGCAGTATTTT. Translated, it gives CASSLTPNRDRVTDTQYF.

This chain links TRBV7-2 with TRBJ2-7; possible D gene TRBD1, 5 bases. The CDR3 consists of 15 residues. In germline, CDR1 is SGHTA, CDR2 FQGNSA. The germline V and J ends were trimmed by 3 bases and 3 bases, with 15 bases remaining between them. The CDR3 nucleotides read TGTGCCAGCAGCTTTGGACACCCCTCCATCTACGAGCAGTACTTC. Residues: CASSFGHPSIYEQYF.

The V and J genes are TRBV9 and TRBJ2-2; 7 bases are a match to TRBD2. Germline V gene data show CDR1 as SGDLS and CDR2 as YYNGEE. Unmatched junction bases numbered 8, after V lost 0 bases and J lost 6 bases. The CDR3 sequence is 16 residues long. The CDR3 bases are TGTGCCAGCAGCGTAGAACTAGCGAGAGTGGCCGGGGAGCTGTTTTTT. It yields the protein CASSVELARVAGELFF.

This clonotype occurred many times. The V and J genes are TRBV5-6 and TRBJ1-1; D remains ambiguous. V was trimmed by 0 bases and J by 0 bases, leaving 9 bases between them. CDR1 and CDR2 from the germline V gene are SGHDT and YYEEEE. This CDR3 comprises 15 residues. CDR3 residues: CASSLAVRMNTEAFF. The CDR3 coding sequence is TGTGCCAGCAGCTTGGCTGTGAGGATGAACACTGAAGCTTTCTTT.

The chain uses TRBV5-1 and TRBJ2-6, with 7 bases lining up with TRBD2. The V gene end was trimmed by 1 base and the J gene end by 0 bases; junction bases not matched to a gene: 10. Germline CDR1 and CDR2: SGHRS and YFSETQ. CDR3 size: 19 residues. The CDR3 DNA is TGCGCCAGCAGCTTGTTACAGCGCGGGAGAGACTCTGGGGCCAACGTCCTGACTTTC. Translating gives CASSLLQRGRDSGANVLTF.

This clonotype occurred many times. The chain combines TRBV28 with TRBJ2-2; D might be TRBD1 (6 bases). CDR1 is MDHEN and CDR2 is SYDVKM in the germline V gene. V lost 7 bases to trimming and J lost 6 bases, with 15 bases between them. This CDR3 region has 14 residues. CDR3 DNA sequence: TGTGCCAGCAATCGGGCCTACAGGGCCGGGGAGCTGTTTTTT. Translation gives CASNRAYRAGELFF.

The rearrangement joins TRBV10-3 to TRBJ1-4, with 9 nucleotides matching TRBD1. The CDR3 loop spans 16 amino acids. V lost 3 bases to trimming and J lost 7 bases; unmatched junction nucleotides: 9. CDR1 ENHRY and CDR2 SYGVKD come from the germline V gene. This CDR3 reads CAISDPGTGSGEKLFF. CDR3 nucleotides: TGTGCCATCAGTGACCCCGGGACAGGGTCGGGTGAAAAACTGTTTTTT.

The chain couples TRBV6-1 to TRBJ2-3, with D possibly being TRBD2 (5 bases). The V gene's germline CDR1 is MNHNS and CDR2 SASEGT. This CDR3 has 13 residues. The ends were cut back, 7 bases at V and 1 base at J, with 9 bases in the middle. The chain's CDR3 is CASTKRGTDTQYF. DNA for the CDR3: TGTGCCAGCACCAAGAGGGGCACAGATACGCAGTATTTT.

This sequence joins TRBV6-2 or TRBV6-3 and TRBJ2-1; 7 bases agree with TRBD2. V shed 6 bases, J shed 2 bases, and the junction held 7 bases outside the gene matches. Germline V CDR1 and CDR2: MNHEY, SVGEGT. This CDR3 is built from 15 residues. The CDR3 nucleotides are TGTGCCAGCAGCTCCGGCGGGAGCCCCTACAATGAGCAGTTCTTC. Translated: CASSSGGSPYNEQFF.

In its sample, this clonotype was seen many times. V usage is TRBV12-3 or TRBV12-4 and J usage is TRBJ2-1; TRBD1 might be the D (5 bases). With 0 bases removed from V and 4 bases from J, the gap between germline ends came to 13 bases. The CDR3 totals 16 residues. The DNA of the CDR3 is TGTGCCAGCAGTTTAGCTCAGGGCCTGTTTTACAATGAGCAGTTCTTC. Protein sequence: CASSLAQGLFYNEQFF.

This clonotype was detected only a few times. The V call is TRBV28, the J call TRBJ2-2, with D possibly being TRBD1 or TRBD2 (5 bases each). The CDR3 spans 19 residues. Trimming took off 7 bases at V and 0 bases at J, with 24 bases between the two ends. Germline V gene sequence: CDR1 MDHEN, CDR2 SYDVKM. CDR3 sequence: CASTLEGRETFTNTGELFF. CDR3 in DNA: TGTGCCAGCACCCTTGAGGGGAGAGAGACATTCACGAACACCGGGGAGCTGTTTTTT. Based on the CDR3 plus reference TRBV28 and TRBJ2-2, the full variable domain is DVKVTQSSRYLVKRTGEKVFLECVQDMDHENMFWYRQDPGLGLRLIYFSYDVKMKEKGDIPEGYSVSREKKERFSLILESASTNQTSMYLCASTLEGRETFTNTGELFFGEGSRLTVL.

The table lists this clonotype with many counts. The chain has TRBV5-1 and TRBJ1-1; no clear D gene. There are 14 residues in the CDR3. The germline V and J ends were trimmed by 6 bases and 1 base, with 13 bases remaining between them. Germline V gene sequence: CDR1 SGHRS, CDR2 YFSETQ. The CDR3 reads CASMRLMGNTEAFF. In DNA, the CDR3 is TGCGCCAGCATGCGACTAATGGGGAACACTGAAGCTTTCTTT.

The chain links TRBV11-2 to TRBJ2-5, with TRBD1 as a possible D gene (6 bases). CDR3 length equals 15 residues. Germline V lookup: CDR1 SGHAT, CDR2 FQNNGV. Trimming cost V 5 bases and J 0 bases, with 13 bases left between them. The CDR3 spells CASSLGQGYQETQYF. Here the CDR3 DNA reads TGTGCCAGCAGCCTAGGGCAGGGGTACCAAGAGACCCAGTACTTC.

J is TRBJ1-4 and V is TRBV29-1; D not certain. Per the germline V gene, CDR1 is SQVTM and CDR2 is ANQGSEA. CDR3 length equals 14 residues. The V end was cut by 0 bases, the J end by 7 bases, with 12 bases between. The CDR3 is CSVEDRAEGEKLFF. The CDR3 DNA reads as TGCAGCGTTGAAGATCGGGCGGAGGGTGAAAAACTGTTTTTT.

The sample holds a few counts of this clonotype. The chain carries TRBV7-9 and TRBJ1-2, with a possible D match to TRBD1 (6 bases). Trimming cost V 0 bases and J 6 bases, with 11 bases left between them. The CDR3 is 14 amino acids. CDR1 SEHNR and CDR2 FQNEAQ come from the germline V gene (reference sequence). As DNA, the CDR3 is TGTGCCAGCAGCTTAGCGAGAGGGGGAGATGGCTACACCTTC. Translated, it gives CASSLARGGDGYTF.

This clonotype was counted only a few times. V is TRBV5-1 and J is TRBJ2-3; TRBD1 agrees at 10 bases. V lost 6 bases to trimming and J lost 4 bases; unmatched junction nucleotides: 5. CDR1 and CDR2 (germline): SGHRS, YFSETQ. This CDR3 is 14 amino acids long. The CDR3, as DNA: TGCGCCAGCAACTCCGGGACAGGGGCAGATACGCAGTATTTT. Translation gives CASNSGTGADTQYF.

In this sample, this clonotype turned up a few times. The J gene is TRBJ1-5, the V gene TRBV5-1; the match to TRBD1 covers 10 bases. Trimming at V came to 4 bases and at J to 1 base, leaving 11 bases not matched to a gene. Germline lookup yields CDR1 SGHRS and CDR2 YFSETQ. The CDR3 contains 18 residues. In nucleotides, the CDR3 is TGCGCCAGCAGCCCCGGACAGGGGGGGTTTTTGAGCAATCAGCCCCAGCATTTT. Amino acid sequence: CASSPGQGGFLSNQPQHF.

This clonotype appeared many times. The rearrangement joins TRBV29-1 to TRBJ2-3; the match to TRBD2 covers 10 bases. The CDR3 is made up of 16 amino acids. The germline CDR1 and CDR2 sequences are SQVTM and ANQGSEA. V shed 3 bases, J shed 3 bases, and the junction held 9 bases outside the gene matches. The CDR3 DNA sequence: TGCAGCGTTGACCAAAGCAGCGGGGGGGCAACAGATACGCAGTATTTT. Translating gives CSVDQSSGGATDTQYF.